This T cell receptor beta chain was sequenced during a study of T cell repertoires in cytomegalovirus infection. Study information: CMV epitopes, recently identified HLA-C-restricted and well-studied HLA-B-restricted, were used. Public TCR beta signatures indicated both CMV infection and matching HLA type. Regarding the study as a whole: It was HLA-C-restricted CMV-specific TCR beta clonotypes that dominated the response ex vivo.

TCRdb called the reads again in MiXCR, with one record for every CDR3 protein. The sample lists just over 450,000 distinct CDR3 sequences, under 45% seen once, with just under 45% in the top ten. V was pared by 6 bases and J by 4 bases, with 21 bases between. The CDR3 consists of 16 residues. Only a few counts were recorded for this clonotype. The target antigen is unknown. This receptor was taken from a human donor in good health (CMV status not recorded). Some clones in this sample may be carry-over from other donors' samples. This sample comprised cultured PBMCs, obtained from culture after CMV antigen stimulation. The gene calls are TRBV12-3 or TRBV12-4 and TRBJ2-5; D tentatively fits TRBD1 or TRBD2 (6 bases each). The CDR3 DNA follows: TGTGCCAGCAGCCCCCTCTTCTTAGGGGGGCCAGAGACCCAGTACTTC. Its protein product is CASSPLFLGGPETQYF.